This TCR beta chain was identified in a study of neurological immune-mediated disorders. Germline V gene sequence: CDR1 LNHNV, CDR2 YYDKDF (reference sequence). This CDR3 contains 14 residues. V lost 0 bases to trimming and J lost 5 bases, with 10 bases between them. In this sample, this clonotype turned up many times. TCRdb reprocessed the 5' RACE reads with MiXCR, giving one entry per CDR3 protein. This table holds approximately 82,000 distinct CDR3 sequences, roughly an eighth found once. The source of this sequence is a woman aged 45 to 65 in good health. The sequenced sample was PBMCs. This sequence joins TRBV15 and TRBJ2-5; no firm D call. The CDR3 loop is CATSREGSGETQYF. As DNA, the CDR3 is TGTGCCACCAGCAGAGAGGGGTCCGGGGAGACCCAGTACTTC.